Below, 26 T cell receptor beta chains from the same sample are listed, as sequenced in a study of cytomegalovirus exposure and HLA in healthy donors. PCR amplification relied on 60 Vbeta primers (plus 13 Jbeta primers). Clones were sequenced by immunoSEQ multiplex PCR, and TCRdb holds only the in-frame ones, with some missing. This sample has around 250,000 clones; 75% to 85% occur once, and the top ten carry around 8.6%. Material for sequencing was PBMCs. These receptors were taken from a woman aged 60-70 years in good health and CMV-seropositive.

The V and J genes are TRBV9 and TRBJ1-5, with 11 bases that match TRBD1. The CDR3 extends over 14 amino acids. V shed 2 bases, J shed 8 bases, and the junction held 3 bases outside the gene matches. The V gene's germline CDR1 is SGDLS and CDR2 YYNGEE. The CDR3 is CASSVGTGGKPQHF. The CDR3 nucleotides read TGTGCCAGCAGCGTCGGGACAGGGGGTAAGCCCCAGCATTTT. Variable domain in full (rest from reference TRBV9 and TRBJ1-5): DSGVTQTPKHLITATGQRVTLRCSPRSGDLSVYWYQQSLDQGLQFLIQYYNGEERAKGNILERFSAQQFPDLHSELNLSSLELGDSALYFCASSVGTGGKPQHFGDGTRLSIL.

The chain combines TRBV12-5 with TRBJ2-7; the match to TRBD2 covers 7 bases. Per germline, CDR1 LGHNT and CDR2 FRNRAP. CDR3 size: 13 residues. Trimming at V came to 1 base and at J to 6 bases, leaving 3 bases not matched to a gene. The chain's CDR3 is CASGLGTRGEQYF. CDR3 bases: TGTGCTAGTGGTTTGGGGACTAGGGGCGAGCAGTACTTC.

The chain uses TRBV14 and TRBJ2-5; D remains unclear. The germline gives CDR1 SGHDN, CDR2 FVKESK. There are 13 residues in the CDR3. Trimming cost V 4 bases and J 2 bases, with 8 bases left between them. This CDR3 reads CASSPGFQETQYF. CDR3 sequence (DNA): TGTGCCAGCAGCCCAGGTTTTCAAGAGACCCAGTACTTC.

The V gene is TRBV4-2, the J gene TRBJ1-2; TRBD1 aligns across 9 bases. This CDR3 region has 16 residues. Looked up from germline, CDR1 is LGHNA and CDR2 is YNFKEQ. J gave up 4 bases and V 0 bases, and 6 bases lay outside the gene matches. CDR3 loop: CASSQDTGTGSYGYTF. The CDR3 DNA reads as TGTGCCAGCAGCCAAGATACGGGGACAGGGAGCTATGGCTACACCTTC.

In this sample, this clone turned up a few times. The rearrangement uses TRBV19 and TRBJ2-1; 7 bases map to TRBD2. The ends lost 3 bases at V and 8 bases at J; junction bases unmatched: 10. The CDR3 is 15 residues long. CDR1 and CDR2 (germline): LNHDA, SQIVND (reference sequence). CDR3 residues: CASSMSLTRGDEQFF. CDR3 nucleotide sequence: TGTGCCAGTAGTATGAGCCTAACTCGGGGGGATGAGCAGTTCTTC.

This chain joins TRBV29-1 and TRBJ1-1, with 7 nucleotides matching TRBD1. V gave up 6 bases and J gave up 6 bases; unmatched junction bases: 7. Germline V gene sequence: CDR1 SQVTM, CDR2 ANQGSEA. The CDR3 loop spans 12 amino acids. CDR3 residues: CSVATGVAEAFF. The CDR3 bases are TGCAGCGTCGCTACAGGGGTAGCTGAAGCTTTCTTT.

This clone came up a few times. This chain joins TRBV5-6 and TRBJ1-5; the D is unclear. This CDR3 region has 16 residues. The ends were cut back, 4 bases at V and 7 bases at J, with 21 bases in the middle. Germline V gene sequence: CDR1 SGHDT, CDR2 YYEEEE. CDR3 loop: CASSPSGVKRGQPQHF. CDR3 DNA sequence: TGTGCCAGCAGCCCTTCGGGAGTTAAAAGAGGACAGCCCCAGCATTTT.

This clone was detected ten times or more. The genes are TRBV11-2 and TRBJ1-1; 7 bases map to TRBD1. The CDR3 runs to 14 residues. The ends lost 5 bases at V and 5 bases at J; junction bases unmatched: 8. Germline V lookup: CDR1 SGHAT, CDR2 FQNNGV. CDR3 sequence: CASSPGTAKTEAFF. CDR3 coding DNA: TGTGCCAGCAGCCCCGGGACAGCAAAAACTGAAGCTTTCTTT.

The CDR3 loop is CASSLTGQGVGQPQHF. In DNA, the CDR3 is TGTGCCAGCAGCTTAACGGGACAGGGGGTGGGACAGCCCCAGCATTTT. V gene TRBV7-2 combines with J gene TRBJ1-5; 11 bases agree with TRBD1. Trimming cost V 2 bases and J 7 bases; bases outside gene matches: 7. The germline V gene has CDR1 SGHTA and CDR2 FQGNSA. The CDR3 is 16 amino acids.

The CDR3 loop reads CASSFSFSGANVLTF. The CDR3 nucleotides are TGTGCCAGCAGTTTCAGTTTCTCTGGGGCCAACGTCCTGACTTTC. This chain links TRBV27 with TRBJ2-6; no clear D. The germline gives CDR1 MNHEY, CDR2 SMNVEV (reference sequence). The CDR3 runs to 15 residues. Deletions cut 3 bases from V and 0 bases from J, with 6 bases between. The whole variable domain, filled in from reference TRBV27 and TRBJ2-6, reads EAQVTQNPRYLITVTGKKLTVTCSQNMNHEYMSWYRQDPGLGLRQIYYSMNVEVTDKGDVPEGYKVSRKEKRNFPLILESPSPNQTSLYFCASSFSFSGANVLTFGAGSRLTVL.

The J gene is TRBJ1-5, the V gene TRBV5-1; D uncertain. V lost 2 bases to trimming and J lost 7 bases, with 13 bases between them. The CDR3 covers 14 residues. Germline lookup yields CDR1 SGHRS and CDR2 YFSETQ. Here the CDR3 DNA reads TGCGCCAGCAGCTTAGGCCAGGCAGGACAGCCCCAGCATTTT. Encoded protein: CASSLGQAGQPQHF.

This clone was recorded a few times. The chain has TRBV9 and TRBJ2-1, with 10 bases identical to TRBD2. V shed 3 bases and J 4 bases; nucleotides not matched to a gene: 4. Germline V gene lookup returns CDR1 SGDLS and CDR2 YYNGEE. This CDR3 comprises 15 residues. CDR3 sequence reads: CASSGGLANYNEQFF. DNA of the CDR3: TGTGCCAGCAGCGGGGGACTAGCGAATTACAATGAGCAGTTCTTC.

The gene calls are TRBV9 and TRBJ2-7; a weak D match, TRBD2 (7 bases). The CDR3 is made up of 15 amino acids. Germline V CDR1 and CDR2: SGDLS, YYNGEE. V was trimmed by 3 bases and J by 0 bases, leaving 13 bases between them. CDR3 sequence: CASSAAGASSYEQYF. CDR3 coding DNA: TGTGCCAGCAGCGCCGCGGGGGCCAGCTCCTACGAGCAGTACTTC.

V and J are TRBV6-5 and TRBJ2-2; 10 nucleotides agree with TRBD1. CDR1 MNHEY and CDR2 SVGAGI come from the germline V gene. V dropped 2 bases and J dropped 7; count of bases not matched to a gene: 1. CDR3 size: 14 residues. This CDR3 reads CASSYGTGDGELFF. CDR3 nucleotide sequence: TGTGCCAGCAGTTACGGGACAGGGGACGGGGAGCTGTTTTTT.

The gene calls are TRBV19 and TRBJ2-7; 8 nucleotides align to TRBD2. The V gene's germline CDR1 is LNHDA and CDR2 SQIVND (reference sequence). The V gene end was trimmed by 7 bases and the J gene end by 3 bases; junction bases not matched to a gene: 11. CDR3 size: 15 residues. This CDR3 reads CASTAGTSPLYEQYF. The CDR3 DNA reads as TGTGCCAGTACCGCCGGGACTAGTCCCCTCTACGAGCAGTACTTC.

This rearrangement joins TRBV2 to TRBJ2-5; a possible D gene is TRBD2 (6 bases). The J call may not be correct, given that the DNA end is closer to TRBJ2-7. Germline CDR1 SNHLY, CDR2 FYNNEI. The CDR3 runs to 15 residues. CDR3 loop: CASQGSVLTSYEQYF. As DNA, the CDR3 is TGTGCCAGCCAGGGCTCTGTGTTGACTAGTTACGAGCAGTACTTC.

The chain carries TRBV25-1 and TRBJ1-1; perhaps TRBD1 as D (5 bases). There are 15 residues in the CDR3. CDR1 is MGHDK and CDR2 is SYGVNS in the germline V gene. The V gene lost 2 bases and the J gene lost 4 bases, with 14 bases spanning the gap. CDR3 bases: TGTGCCAGCAGTGAACAGAACATCGGGGGCACTGAAGCTTTCTTT. It specifies CASSEQNIGGTEAFF.

The rearrangement joins TRBV6-1 to TRBJ2-7; TRBD1 aligns across 9 bases. V was pared by 7 bases and J by 1 base, with 8 bases of the junction left unmatched. Germline-derived CDR1 and CDR2 are MNHNS and SASEGT. The CDR3 totals 15 residues. The CDR3 protein is CASTPRTGASYEQYF. The CDR3 DNA is TGTGCCAGCACCCCCAGGACAGGGGCTTCCTACGAGCAGTACTTC.

The genes are TRBV13 and TRBJ1-4; 11 bases align to TRBD1. Germline-derived CDR1 and CDR2 are PRHDT and FYEKMQ (reference sequence). CDR3 length: 15 residues. Trimming took 5 bases from V and 8 from J; bases not matched to a gene: 7. The CDR3 reads CASSGRGQGGEKLFF. CDR3 sequence (DNA): TGTGCCAGCAGCGGAAGGGGACAGGGGGGAGAAAAACTGTTTTTT.

The chain couples TRBV7-9 to TRBJ2-7; 8 bases fit TRBD1. The trim removed 6 bases at V and 6 bases at J, leaving 13 bases unmatched. The CDR3 runs 15 residues. Per germline, CDR1 SEHNR and CDR2 FQNEAQ (reference sequence). Written as DNA, the CDR3 is TGTGCCAGCAGGGGACCGGGACAGGTTTCGGGCGAGCAGTACTTC. Its protein is CASRGPGQVSGEQYF.

V and J are TRBV5-1 and TRBJ2-5; no firm D call. The J call may be mistaken, given a closer DNA end match to TRBJ2-7. Germline V gene lookup returns CDR1 SGHRS and CDR2 YFSETQ. The CDR3 length is 17 residues. The CDR3 DNA reads TGCGCCAGCAGCTTGGCTGCCCACGCTTTCTCCAACTACGAGCAGTACTTC. This encodes CASSLAAHAFSNYEQYF.

About this clone itself: Other DNA sequences in the sample encode the same CDR3. The chain is built from TRBV5-1 and TRBJ2-1; TRBD2 might be the D (5 bases). This CDR3 is 16 amino acids long. V gave up 4 bases and J gave up 6 bases, with 20 bases separating them. Germline V lookup: CDR1 SGHRS, CDR2 YFSETQ. The CDR3 loop is CASSVRTSGSINEQFF. In DNA, the CDR3 is TGCGCCAGCAGCGTTCGAACTAGTGGGAGTATCAATGAGCAGTTCTTC.

J is TRBJ1-5 and V is TRBV2; 7 bases match TRBD1. J lost 0 bases, V lost 5 bases, and 7 bases had no gene match. Germline CDR1 SNHLY, CDR2 FYNNEI. CDR3 size: 16 residues. CDR3 sequence (DNA): TGTGCCAGCAGTCCAACCGGGACAGATAGCAATCAGCCCCAGCATTTT. It encodes CASSPTGTDSNQPQHF.

Written as DNA, the CDR3 is TGTGCCAGCAGTACCGGGGACAGCCCAGATACGCAGTATTTT. This gives the protein CASSTGDSPDTQYF. The chain has TRBV7-3 and TRBJ2-3, with 7 bases aligning to TRBD1. V was clipped by 6 bases and J by 4 bases; unmatched bases: 7. The CDR3 length is 14 residues. CDR1 and CDR2 (germline): SGHTA, FQGTGA.

The chain joins TRBV4-1 to TRBJ2-1; 14 bases align to TRBD2. The CDR3 loop spans 18 amino acids. Trimming cost V 4 bases and J 2 bases; bases outside gene matches: 7. In germline, CDR1 is MGHRA, CDR2 YSYEKL. DNA for the CDR3: TGCGCCAGCAGCCTTATGACTAGCGGGAGGGCCGCCTACAATGAGCAGTTCTTC. Protein product: CASSLMTSGRAAYNEQFF.

V and J are TRBV4-1 and TRBJ1-4, with D unresolved. The CDR3 is 14 residues long. Per germline, CDR1 MGHRA and CDR2 YSYEKL. V was trimmed by 4 bases and J by 7 bases, leaving 13 bases between them. The CDR3 DNA reads TGCGCCAGCAGCCCACCAGGTCCCTTTGAAAAACTGTTTTTT. Translated: CASSPPGPFEKLFF.